This T cell receptor beta chain was captured in a study of blood T cell repertoires in COVID-19. Study-wide context: Some COVID-19 samples were acute and others convalescent; all came from the United States, Italy and Spain. In each case, the material was cDNA or gDNA derived from T cells, B-cell-depleted T cells, or PBMCs.

In this sample, this clone turned up once. Per the original data handling: Amplified reference gene primers provided the basis for estimating nucleated cell counts. The data were produced by immunoSEQ multiplex PCR, yet TCRdb's version contains in-frame clones alone and is incomplete. V and J calls plus clone size are reproduced from that table; the DNA served to infer D and trimming. Among 15,000 to 17,000 clones listed, approximately 86% were seen once. The CDR3 is 13 residues long. Per germline, CDR1 LGHNA and CDR2 YSLEER. The V segment lost 6 bases and the J segment 4 bases; nucleotides outside the gene matches: 4.

The rearrangement links TRBV4-3 to TRBJ2-3; TRBD1 agrees at 7 bases. The clonotype was recovered from a man aged 55 to 70 with acute or convalescent COVID-19. The sequenced sample was peripheral blood. The CDR3 protein is CASRGGRADTQYF. CDR3 bases: TGCGCCAGCAGAGGGGGCCGCGCAGATACGCAGTATTTT.